This record covers a single T cell receptor (beta chain). Its antigen is unidentified. RNA, at roughly 0.5 to 1 ug, was reverse transcribed with random hexamers. TCRdb used MiXCR to reprocess the immunoSEQ multiplex PCR reads, holding one entry per CDR3 protein. The profile shows roughly 150,000 distinct CDR3 sequences, about 95% of them singletons. The data are from a study of CD8 T cells in Susac syndrome. Across the whole study: Blood was drawn from patients with Susac syndrome. At that point, they were therapy-naive, on corticosteroids, or on intravenous immunoglobulin alone. Findings and caveats of the study: The CD4+ T cell repertoires that were profiled in Susac syndrome showed no clonal expansion.

The CDR3 extends over 14 amino acids. Trimming cost V 1 base and J 0 bases, with 7 bases left between them. Both CD4+ and CD8+ T cells were negatively isolated, and TEMRA cells underwent FACS enrichment. Source material: CD4+ T cells from PBMCs. The receptor was isolated from a human donor with Susac syndrome. The J gene is TRBJ2-7, the V gene TRBV12-3 or TRBV12-4; D is unresolved. Here the CDR3 reads CASSLGFSSYEQYF. The DNA for the CDR3 is TGTGCCAGCAGTTTAGGGTTTAGCTCCTACGAGCAGTACTTC.